One and the same sample provided the 2 T cell receptor beta chains below, sequenced in a study of cytomegalovirus exposure and HLA in healthy donors. The PCR made use of 60 Vbeta and 13 Jbeta primers. Using immunoSEQ multiplex PCR, the repertoire was profiled, and TCRdb retains in-frame clones only, with some absent. The data show approximately 85,000 clones, with roughly 80% seen just once and roughly 32% held by the top ten. The sample comprised PBMCs. The source is a man aged 45-65 years in good health and CMV-seropositive.

The chain carries TRBV7-9 and TRBJ2-2; D gene uncertain. Germline CDR1 and CDR2: SEHNR and FQNEAQ (reference sequence). V lost 2 bases and J 6 bases, leaving 10 bases between the germline ends. This CDR3 has 14 residues. The chain's CDR3 is CASSLPAGSGELFF. Written as DNA, the CDR3 is TGTGCCAGCAGCTTACCTGCAGGCTCCGGGGAGCTGTTTTTT.

CDR3 in amino acids: CASSDVRGSSYNEQFF. CDR3 DNA: TGTGCCAGCAGTGACGTGCGGGGAAGCTCCTACAATGAGCAGTTCTTC. V gene TRBV7-9 combines with J gene TRBJ2-1, with D possibly being TRBD2 (6 bases). Trimming took off 6 bases at V and 0 bases at J, with 15 bases between the two ends. Germline V lookup: CDR1 SEHNR, CDR2 FQNEAQ (reference sequence). The CDR3 is 16 amino acids.